Following are 10 T cell receptor beta chains from one sample sequenced in a study of cytomegalovirus exposure and HLA in healthy donors. The data were produced by immunoSEQ multiplex PCR, yet TCRdb's version contains in-frame clones alone and is incomplete. The sample records 150,000 to 200,000 clones, around 85% being singletons. Specimen: PBMCs. Every receptor here comes from a woman in her 30s in good health and CMV-seronegative.

Turning to this clone: Other DNA sequences within the sample encode an identical CDR3. This chain connects TRBV19 to TRBJ1-2; D gene unclear. Germline V CDR1 and CDR2: LNHDA, SQIVND (reference sequence). V lost 3 bases and J 3 bases, leaving 5 bases between the germline ends. CDR3 length equals 12 residues. CDR3 nucleotides: TGTGCCAGTAGTATCAGAGACTATGGCTACACCTTC. Its translation: CASSIRDYGYTF. The variable domain in full, completed from reference TRBV19 and TRBJ1-2, reads DGGITQSPKYLFRKEGQNVTLSCEQNLNHDAMYWYRQDPGQGLRLIYYSQIVNDFQKGDIAEGYSVSREKKESFPLTVTSAQKNPTAFYLCASSIRDYGYTFGSGTRLTVV.

The chain has TRBV30 and TRBJ2-7; unclear D gene. The CDR3 length is 13 residues. Germline V gene lookup returns CDR1 GTSNPN and CDR2 SVGIG (reference sequence). V lost 3 bases and J lost 1, with 10 bases in between. This chain's CDR3 is CAWSPYASYEQYF. The CDR3 DNA reads TGTGCCTGGAGCCCCTACGCTTCCTACGAGCAGTACTTC. Filled out from reference TRBV30 and TRBJ2-7, the complete variable domain reads SQTIHQWPATLVQPVGSPLSLECTVEGTSNPNLYWYRQAAGRGLQLLFYSVGIGQISSEVPQNLSASRPQDRQFILSSKKLLLSDSGFYLCAWSPYASYEQYFGPGTRLTVT.

The J gene is TRBJ2-3, the V gene TRBV27; no definite D call. This CDR3 has 13 residues. Germline V gene data show CDR1 as MNHEY and CDR2 as SMNVEV (reference sequence). V was clipped by 8 bases and J by 3 bases, with 12 bases between them. CDR3 region: CASSGLGTDTQYF. DNA of the CDR3: TGTGCCAGCTCGGGTCTCGGGACAGATACGCAGTATTTT.

The chain joins TRBV19 to TRBJ2-7; TRBD1 aligns across 9 bases. Germline CDR1 LNHDA, CDR2 SQIVND (reference sequence). V was clipped by 3 bases and J by 5 bases; unmatched bases: 11. This CDR3 is built from 16 residues. As DNA, the CDR3 is TGTGCCAGTAGTATTCTATCGGGACAGGGTGTGAACGAGCAGTACTTC. Its protein product is CASSILSGQGVNEQYF.

The CDR3 nucleotides are TGTGCCAGCAGCGTAGGGGCGAATGAAAAACTGTTTTTT. Translation gives CASSVGANEKLFF. The gene calls are TRBV2 and TRBJ1-4, with D possibly being TRBD1 (5 bases). The CDR3 loop spans 13 amino acids. CDR1 SNHLY and CDR2 FYNNEI come from the germline V gene. The V gene lost 6 bases and the J gene lost 5 bases, with 10 bases spanning the gap.

This sequence joins TRBV7-9 and TRBJ2-7; TRBD1 is a possible D gene (5 bases). In germline, CDR1 is SEHNR, CDR2 FQNEAQ (reference sequence). This CDR3 is 15 amino acids long. With 1 base removed from V and 0 bases from J, the gap between germline ends came to 10 bases. Written as DNA, the CDR3 is TGTGCCAGCAGCTTAGGGACACCGAGCTCCTACGAGCAGTACTTC. This translates into CASSLGTPSSYEQYF.

Here the CDR3 reads CASSSPLGASSYNEQFF. The CDR3 bases are TGTGCCAGCAGTTCCCCCTTGGGGGCGAGCTCCTACAATGAGCAGTTCTTC. This chain joins TRBV28 and TRBJ2-1, with D possibly being TRBD1 (6 bases). Looked up from germline, CDR1 is MDHEN and CDR2 is SYDVKM. V was shortened by 4 bases and J by 0 bases, with 16 bases between the two germline ends. CDR3 length: 17 amino acids.

The chain links TRBV27 to TRBJ2-7; possibly TRBD2 for D (5 bases). The V end lost 4 bases, the J end lost 2 bases, and 12 bases lay between the germline ends. CDR3 length: 14 residues. Germline V CDR1 and CDR2: MNHEY, SMNVEV (reference sequence). CDR3 nucleotides: TGTGCCAGCAGTTCCCTCGGGGAAACCTACGAGCAGTACTTC. Translating it yields CASSSLGETYEQYF.

The chain is built from TRBV6-5 and TRBJ2-7; TRBD1 matches 9 bases. The CDR3 covers 15 residues. Germline lookup yields CDR1 MNHEY and CDR2 SVGAGI. Losses at the gene ends were 1 base for V and 6 bases for J; bases not matched to a gene: 7. The CDR3 sequence: CASSYYSQGAGEQYF. The CDR3, as DNA: TGTGCCAGCAGTTACTACTCACAGGGGGCGGGCGAGCAGTACTTC.

This clone came up once. This chain connects TRBV6-5 to TRBJ2-7, with D possibly TRBD1 on 7 matching bases. There are 16 residues in the CDR3. The V gene's germline CDR1 is MNHEY and CDR2 SVGAGI. V dropped 0 bases and J dropped 2 bases, with 14 bases sitting between them. For the CDR3, the DNA is TGTGCCAGCAGTTACTCGGTGGAGGGGGCTGCCTACGAGCAGTACTTC. It encodes CASSYSVEGAAYEQYF.